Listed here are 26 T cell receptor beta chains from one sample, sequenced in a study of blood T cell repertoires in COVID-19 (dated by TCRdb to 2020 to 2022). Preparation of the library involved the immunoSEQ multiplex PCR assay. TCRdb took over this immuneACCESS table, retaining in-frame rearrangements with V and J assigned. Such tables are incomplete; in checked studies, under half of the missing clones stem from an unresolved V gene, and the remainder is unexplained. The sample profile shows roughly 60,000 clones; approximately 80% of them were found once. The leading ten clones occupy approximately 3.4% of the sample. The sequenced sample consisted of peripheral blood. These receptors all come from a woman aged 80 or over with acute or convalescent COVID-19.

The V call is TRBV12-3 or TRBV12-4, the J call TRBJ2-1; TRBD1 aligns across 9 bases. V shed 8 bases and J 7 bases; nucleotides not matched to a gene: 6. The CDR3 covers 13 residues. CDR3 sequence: CASGQGWANEQFF. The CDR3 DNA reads TGTGCCAGCGGACAGGGGTGGGCAAATGAGCAGTTCTTC.

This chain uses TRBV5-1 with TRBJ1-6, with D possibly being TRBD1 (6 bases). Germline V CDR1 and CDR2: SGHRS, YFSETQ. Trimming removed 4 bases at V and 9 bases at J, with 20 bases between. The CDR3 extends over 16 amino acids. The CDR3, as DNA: TGCGCCAGCAGCCTAGGGACAAACCAACGTTTTTCACCCCTCCACTTT. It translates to CASSLGTNQRFSPLHF.

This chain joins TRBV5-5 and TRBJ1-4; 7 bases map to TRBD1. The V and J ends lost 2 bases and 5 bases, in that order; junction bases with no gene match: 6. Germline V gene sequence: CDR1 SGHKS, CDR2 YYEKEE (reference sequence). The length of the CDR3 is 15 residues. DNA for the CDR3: TGTGCCAGCAGCTTTATAGGGACAGAGAATGAAAAACTGTTTTTT. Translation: CASSFIGTENEKLFF.

The CDR3 sequence is CASSKGENSPLHF. CDR3 in DNA: TGTGCCAGCAGCAAAGGTGAGAATTCACCCCTCCACTTT. The gene calls are TRBV21-1 and TRBJ1-6. TRBV21-1 is a recognized pseudogene. This CDR3 has 13 residues.

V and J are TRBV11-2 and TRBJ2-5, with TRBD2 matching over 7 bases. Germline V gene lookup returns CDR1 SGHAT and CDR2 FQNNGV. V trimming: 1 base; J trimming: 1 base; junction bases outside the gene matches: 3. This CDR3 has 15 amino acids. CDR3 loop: CASSLVRGVQETQYF. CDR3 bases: TGTGCCAGCAGCTTAGTTCGGGGGGTCCAAGAGACCCAGTACTTC.

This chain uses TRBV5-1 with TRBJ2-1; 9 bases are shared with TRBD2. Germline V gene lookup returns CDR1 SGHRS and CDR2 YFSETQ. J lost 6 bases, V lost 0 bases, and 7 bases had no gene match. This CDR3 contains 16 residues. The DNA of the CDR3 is TGCGCCAGCAGCTTGGGAGTAGCGGGAGTAGGCAATGAGCAGTTCTTC. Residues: CASSLGVAGVGNEQFF. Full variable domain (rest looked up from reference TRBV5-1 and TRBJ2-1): KAGVTQTPRYLIKTRGQQVTLSCSPISGHRSVSWYQQTPGQGLQFLFEYFSETQRNKGNFPGRFSGRQFSNSRSEMNVSTLELGDSALYLCASSLGVAGVGNEQFFGPGTRLTVL.

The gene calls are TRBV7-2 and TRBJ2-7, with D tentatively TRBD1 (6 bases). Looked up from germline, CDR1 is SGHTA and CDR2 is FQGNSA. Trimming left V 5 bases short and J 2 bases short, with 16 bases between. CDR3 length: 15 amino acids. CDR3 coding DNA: TGTGCCAGCAGCCCGGTCGGGACACTCGCCTACGAGCAGTACTTC. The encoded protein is CASSPVGTLAYEQYF.

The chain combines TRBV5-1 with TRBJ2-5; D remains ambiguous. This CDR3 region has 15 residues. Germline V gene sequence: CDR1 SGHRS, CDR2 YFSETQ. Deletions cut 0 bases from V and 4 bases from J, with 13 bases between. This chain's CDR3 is CASSLVVDSLETQYF. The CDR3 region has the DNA TGCGCCAGCAGCTTGGTGGTAGACTCGTTAGAGACCCAGTACTTC. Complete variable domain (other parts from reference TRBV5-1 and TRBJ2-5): KAGVTQTPRYLIKTRGQQVTLSCSPISGHRSVSWYQQTPGQGLQFLFEYFSETQRNKGNFPGRFSGRQFSNSRSEMNVSTLELGDSALYLCASSLVVDSLETQYFGPGTRLLVL.

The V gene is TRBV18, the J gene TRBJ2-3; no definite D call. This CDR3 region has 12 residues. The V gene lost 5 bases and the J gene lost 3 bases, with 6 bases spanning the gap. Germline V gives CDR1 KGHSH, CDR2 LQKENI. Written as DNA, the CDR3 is TGTGCCAGCTCAACGGAGACAGATACGCAGTATTTT. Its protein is CASSTETDTQYF.

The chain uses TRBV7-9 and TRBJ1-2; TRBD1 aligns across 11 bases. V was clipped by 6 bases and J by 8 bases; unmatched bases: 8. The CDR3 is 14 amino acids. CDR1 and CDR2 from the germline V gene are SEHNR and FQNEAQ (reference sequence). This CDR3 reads CASSWRTGGDGYTF. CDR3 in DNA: TGTGCCAGCAGTTGGAGGACAGGGGGCGACGGCTACACCTTC.

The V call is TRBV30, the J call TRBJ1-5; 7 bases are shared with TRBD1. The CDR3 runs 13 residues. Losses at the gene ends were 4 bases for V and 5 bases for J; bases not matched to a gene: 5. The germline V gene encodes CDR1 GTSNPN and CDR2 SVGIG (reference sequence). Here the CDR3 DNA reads TGTGCCTGGAATGCCCAGGGGGATCAGCCCCAGCATTTT. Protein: CAWNAQGDQPQHF.

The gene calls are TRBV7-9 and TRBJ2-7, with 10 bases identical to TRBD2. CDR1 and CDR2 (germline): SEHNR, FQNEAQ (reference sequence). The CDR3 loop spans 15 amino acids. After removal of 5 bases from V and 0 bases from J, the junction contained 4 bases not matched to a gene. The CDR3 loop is CASSERGGSSYEQYF. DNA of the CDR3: TGTGCCAGCAGCGAGCGGGGGGGCAGCTCCTACGAGCAGTACTTC.

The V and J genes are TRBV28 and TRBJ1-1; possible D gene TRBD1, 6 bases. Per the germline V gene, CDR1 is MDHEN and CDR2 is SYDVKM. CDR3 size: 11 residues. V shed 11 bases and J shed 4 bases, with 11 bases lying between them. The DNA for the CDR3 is TGTGCCTGCGCGACAGGCACTGAAGCTTTCTTT. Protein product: CACATGTEAFF.

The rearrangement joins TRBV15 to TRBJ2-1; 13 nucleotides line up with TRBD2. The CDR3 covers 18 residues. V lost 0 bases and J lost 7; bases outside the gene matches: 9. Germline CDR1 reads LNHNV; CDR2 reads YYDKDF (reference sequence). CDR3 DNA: TGTGCCACCAGCAGAGAAAGTTTACTAGCGGGGGGGCAAAATGAGCAGTTCTTC. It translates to CATSRESLLAGGQNEQFF. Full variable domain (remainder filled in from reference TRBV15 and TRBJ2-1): DAMVIQNPRYQVTQFGKPVTLSCSQTLNHNVMYWYQQKSSQAPKLLFHYYDKDFNNEADTPDNFQSRRPNTSFCFLDIRSPGLGDTAMYLCATSRESLLAGGQNEQFFGPGTRLTVL.

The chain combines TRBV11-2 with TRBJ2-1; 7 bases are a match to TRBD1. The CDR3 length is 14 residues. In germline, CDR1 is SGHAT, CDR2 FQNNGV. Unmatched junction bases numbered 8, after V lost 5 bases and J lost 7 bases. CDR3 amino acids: CASSPQTGWNEQFF. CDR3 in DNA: TGTGCCAGCAGCCCTCAGACAGGGTGGAATGAGCAGTTCTTC.

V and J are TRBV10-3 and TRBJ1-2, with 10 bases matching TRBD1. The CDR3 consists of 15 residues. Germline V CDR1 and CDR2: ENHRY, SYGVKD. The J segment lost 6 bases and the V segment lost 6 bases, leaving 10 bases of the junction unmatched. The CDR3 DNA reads TGTGCCATCAGATCCGACAGGGGGCATTTCCATGGCTACACCTTC. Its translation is CAIRSDRGHFHGYTF.

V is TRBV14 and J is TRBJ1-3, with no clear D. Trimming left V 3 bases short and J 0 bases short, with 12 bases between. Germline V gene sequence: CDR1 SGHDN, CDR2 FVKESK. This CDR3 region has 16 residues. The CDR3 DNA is TGTGCCAGCAGCCAGGGAGGACTTCGCTCTGGAAACACCATATATTTT. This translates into CASSQGGLRSGNTIYF.

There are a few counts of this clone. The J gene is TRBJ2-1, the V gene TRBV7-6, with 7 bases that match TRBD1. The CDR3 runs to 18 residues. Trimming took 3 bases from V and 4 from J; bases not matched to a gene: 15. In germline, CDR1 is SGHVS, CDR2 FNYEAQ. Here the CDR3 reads CASSLDLSQGKGYNEQFF. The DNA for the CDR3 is TGTGCCAGCAGCTTGGATCTTTCACAGGGGAAGGGTTACAATGAGCAGTTCTTC.

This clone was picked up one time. CDR3 loop: CASSQEDRGLAKNIQYF. For the CDR3, the DNA is TGCGCCAGCAGCCAAGAGGACAGGGGACTAGCCAAAAACATTCAGTACTTC. The J gene is TRBJ2-4, the V gene TRBV4-1; the match to TRBD1 covers 9 bases. Looked up from germline, CDR1 is MGHRA and CDR2 is YSYEKL. The CDR3 has 17 amino acids. V shed 0 bases, J shed 0 bases, and the junction held 3 bases outside the gene matches.

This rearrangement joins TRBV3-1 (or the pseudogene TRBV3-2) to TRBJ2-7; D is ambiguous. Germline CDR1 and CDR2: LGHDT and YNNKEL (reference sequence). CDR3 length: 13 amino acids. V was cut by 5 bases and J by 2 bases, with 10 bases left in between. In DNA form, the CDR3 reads TGTGCCAGCAGCGCGACTGGAACCTACGAGCAGTACTTC. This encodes CASSATGTYEQYF.

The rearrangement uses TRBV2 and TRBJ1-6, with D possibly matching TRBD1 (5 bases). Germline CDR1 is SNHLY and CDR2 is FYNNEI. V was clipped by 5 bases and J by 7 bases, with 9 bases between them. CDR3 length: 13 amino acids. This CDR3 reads CASSRDSNSPLHF. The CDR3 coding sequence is TGTGCCAGCAGTAGAGACAGCAATTCACCCCTCCACTTT.

CDR3 bases: TGTGCCAGTAGTATAGGGGCCAGGGCTGGGGCCAACGTCCTGACTTTC. Protein product: CASSIGARAGANVLTF. The rearrangement uses TRBV19 and TRBJ2-6; a possible D gene is TRBD1 (5 bases). V dropped 1 base and J dropped 2 bases, with 9 bases sitting between them. Germline V gives CDR1 LNHDA, CDR2 SQIVND (reference sequence). CDR3 length: 16 amino acids.

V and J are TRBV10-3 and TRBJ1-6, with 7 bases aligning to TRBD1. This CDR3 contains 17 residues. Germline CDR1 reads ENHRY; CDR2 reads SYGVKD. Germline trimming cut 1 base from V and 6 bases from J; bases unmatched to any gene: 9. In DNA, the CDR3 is TGTGCCATCAGTGAGTGGGGACAGTTGGGGTCTAATTCACCCCTCCACTTT. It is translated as CAISEWGQLGSNSPLHF.

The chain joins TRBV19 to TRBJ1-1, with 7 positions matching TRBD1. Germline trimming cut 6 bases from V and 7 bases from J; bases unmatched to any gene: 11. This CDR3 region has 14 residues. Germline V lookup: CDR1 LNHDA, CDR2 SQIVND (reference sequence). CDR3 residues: CASRSLQGIFEAFF. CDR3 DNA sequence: TGTGCCAGTAGGTCGTTACAGGGGATCTTTGAAGCTTTCTTT.

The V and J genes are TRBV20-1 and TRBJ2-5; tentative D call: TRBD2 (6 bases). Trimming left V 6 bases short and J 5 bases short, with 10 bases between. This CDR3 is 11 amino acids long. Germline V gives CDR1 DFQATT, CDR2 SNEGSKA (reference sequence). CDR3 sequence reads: CSAGGAETQYF. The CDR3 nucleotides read TGCAGTGCCGGCGGGGCGGAGACCCAGTACTTC.

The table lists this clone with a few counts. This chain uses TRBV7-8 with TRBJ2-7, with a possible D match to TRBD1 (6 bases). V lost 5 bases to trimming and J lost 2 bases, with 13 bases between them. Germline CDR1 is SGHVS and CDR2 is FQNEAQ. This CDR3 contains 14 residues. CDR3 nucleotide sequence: TGTGCCAGCAGCCCGGACAGTAACCCCTACGAGCAGTACTTC. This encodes CASSPDSNPYEQYF.